These T cell receptor beta chains were read from a single sample in a study of CD8+CD57+ T cells in acquired aplastic anemia. One entry per CDR3 protein, called by TCRdb with MiXCR from the reads. The sample shows just over 450,000 distinct CDR3 sequences, approximately 33% of them seen only once. Source material: sorted CD4+, CD8+, or CD8+CD57+ T cells (not recorded which) from PBMCs. All receptors derive from a human donor with aplastic anemia. Each CDR3 is given with its conserved first and last residue. The order of the fields is V gene, J gene, D gene, clone size, CDR3 DNA, CDR3 protein. A D gene is named only where the DNA matches it firmly. A row's size may be missing; if present it is once, few, many or a size class.

TRBV7-6	TRBJ1-2	-	few	TGTGCCAGCAGCCACTCAGCAAGGGGGACTAACTATGGCTACACCTTC	CASSHSARGTNYGYTF
TRBV19	TRBJ1-6	TRBD1	many	TGTGCCAGTAGTATGGACCGCCGGGACAGGGGAAACTATAATTCACCCCTCCACTTT	CASSMDRRDRGNYNSPLHF
TRBV19	TRBJ2-7	TRBD2	few	TGTGCCTGGAGTGTAGGGAGGGCCGTCGAGCAGTACTTC	CAWSVGRAVEQYF
TRBV11-1	TRBJ2-7	TRBD2	-	TGTGCCAGCAGGAGACTAGCGGGGGGGAGGGTCCACGAGCAGTACTTC	CASRRLAGGRVHEQYF
TRBV12-3/TRBV12-4	TRBJ2-1	-	-	TGTGCCAGCAGTTTTTGGGGGTTGAATGAGCAGTTCTTC	CASSFWGLNEQFF
TRBV4-2	TRBJ1-5	-	few	TGTGCCAGCAGCCAAGCAGAAGGGAGCAATCAGCCCCAGCATTTT	CASSQAEGSNQPQHF
TRBV28	TRBJ1-6	-	few	TGTGCCAGCAGTAAGGGAGGCTCACCCCTCCACTTT	CASSKGGSPLHF
TRBV20-1	TRBJ2-1	TRBD2	-	TGCAGTGCGGGACTAGCGGGAGGTGGTGAGCAGTTCTTC	CSAGLAGGGEQFF
TRBV11-1	TRBJ1-2	-	many	-	CASSFSGPADSSYGYTF
TRBV20-1	TRBJ2-1	-	few	TGCAGTGCTAGAGATCTAGTGGTCGAACACAATGAGCAGTTCTTC	CSARDLVVEHNEQFF
TRBV28	TRBJ2-2	TRBD2	few	TGTGCCAGCAGTTTATTCGGACTAGCCATCGGGGAGCTGTTTTTT	CASSLFGLAIGELFF
TRBV20-1	TRBJ2-5	-	few	TGCAGTGCTCTCCCGGGACTCAGGGCGGAGACCCAGTACTTC	CSALPGLRAETQYF
TRBV10-2	TRBJ2-2	-	-	TGCGCCAGCAGTGAAGCCGACTCAGGGGAGCTGTTTTTT	CASSEADSGELFF
TRBV19	TRBJ2-7	TRBD2	-	TGTGAGACTAGCGGTGACTCCTACGAGCAGTACTTC	CETSGDSYEQYF
TRBV12-3/TRBV12-4	TRBJ1-3	-	-	TGTGCCAGCAGTTACGCCAGGGGCGTCCCTGGAAACACCATATATTTT	CASSYARGVPGNTIYF
TRBV29-1	TRBJ1-1	-	few	TGCAGCGTTGAGTGGGGGGGCGCTGAAGCTTTCTTT	CSVEWGGAEAFF
TRBV4-2	TRBJ2-3	-	-	TGTGCCAGCAGCAAGGAAGGGGTAGATGGCACAGATACGCAGTATTTT	CASSKEGVDGTDTQYF
TRBV7-7	TRBJ2-2	-	-	TGTGCTAGCAGCTTAGGCAAAAACACCGGGGAGCTGTTTTTT	CASSLGKNTGELFF
TRBV14	TRBJ1-5	-	few	TGTGCCAGCAGCAAAGATGGGGGTCAGCCCCAGCATTTT	CASSKDGGQPQHF
TRBV6-1	TRBJ2-7	-	few	TGTGCCAGCAGTCGTGCTTCTTCCGAGCAGTACTTC	CASSRASSEQYF
TRBV4-3	TRBJ1-2	-	many	TGCGCCAGCAGCCAAGATACGCTCTATGGCTACACCTTC	CASSQDTLYGYTF
TRBV11-1	TRBJ1-4	TRBD1	few	TGTGCCAGCAGCTTACATGTGGGACAGGGAACAACTAATGAAAAACTGTTTTTT	CASSLHVGQGTTNEKLFF
TRBV5-8	TRBJ2-7	-	-	TGTGCCAGCAGCCCCCGGACCACGGCCTACGAGCAGTGCTTC	CASSPRTTAYEQCF
TRBV20-1	TRBJ2-3	TRBD2	-	TGCAGTGCTTCAAACGTCCTAGCGGGCCCGAGCACAGATGCGCAGTATTTT	CSASNVLAGPSTDAQYF
TRBV9	TRBJ2-2	-	few	TGTGCCAGCAGCCCCCAGCAGGGCACCGGGGAGCTGTTTTTT	CASSPQQGTGELFF
TRBV29-1	TRBJ1-2	-	many	TGCAGCGTTGGAGCAGGGCCCTATGGCTACACCTTC	CSVGAGPYGYTF
TRBV5-1	TRBJ2-7	-	many	TGCGCCAGCAGCTCGGGGGGCCGAGTCTCCTACGAGCAGTACTTC	CASSSGGRVSYEQYF
TRBV29-1	TRBJ2-5	-	many	TGCAGCGTTGAGGCTGGGAGAGGAGAGACCCAGTACTTC	CSVEAGRGETQYF
TRBV10-3	TRBJ2-2	TRBD2	-	TGTGCCATCAGCGCAGGGGGAAAAACATTACTAGCGGGAGTAGGTACCGGGGAGCTGTTTTTT	CAISAGGKTLLAGVGTGELFF
TRBV25-1	TRBJ2-5	-	-	TGTGCCAGCTCACCCCTCACTAGCAACCAAGAGACCCAGTACTTC	CASSPLTSNQETQYF
TRBV2	TRBJ1-6	TRBD1	many	TGTGCCAGCACCCCGACCGGGACAGGGAGTTCCTATAATTCACCCCTCCACTTT	CASTPTGTGSSYNSPLHF
TRBV4-1	TRBJ2-7	TRBD2	-	TGCGCCAGCAGCCAAGTGGGCCGACTAGCGGGAGGGTACGAGCAGTACTTC	CASSQVGRLAGGYEQYF
TRBV10-3	TRBJ1-6	TRBD1	many	TGTGCCATCAGTGAGTCGACAGGGGGTAATTCACCCCTCCACTTT	CAISESTGGNSPLHF
TRBV6-1	TRBJ1-2	-	many	TGTGCCAGCAGCCAACGAGACCGACCGGGGGGAGGCTACACCTTC	CASSQRDRPGGGYTF
TRBV2	TRBJ1-1	-	many	TGTGCCAGCATGCTGGGGGGGAACACTGAAGCTTTCTTT	CASMLGGNTEAFF
TRBV6-5	TRBJ2-7	-	-	TGTGCCAGCAGTTATGTTACAGGGAGAATCTCCTACGAGCAGTACTTC	CASSYVTGRISYEQYF
TRBV7-3	TRBJ2-2	TRBD1	-	TGTGCCAGCAGCGCTGGGACAGCCACCGGGGAGCTGTTTTTT	CASSAGTATGELFF
TRBV15	TRBJ2-1	TRBD2	-	TGTGCCACCAGCAGAGGGGTGGGAGGGGAGCAGTTCTTC	CATSRGVGGEQFF
TRBV6-1	TRBJ2-7	TRBD1	few	TGTGCCAGCAGTGAAGCGCTTTACAGGGGGCGAGTCTACGAGCAGTACTTC	CASSEALYRGRVYEQYF
TRBV6-1	TRBJ2-7	-	-	TGTGCCAGCAGTGTAGCAGTCGAGCAGTACTTC	CASSVAVEQYF
TRBV2	TRBJ2-1	TRBD1	once	TGTGCCAGCAGTTACAGGGGTTACAATGAGCAGTTCTTC	CASSYRGYNEQFF
TRBV20-1	TRBJ2-3	TRBD2	many	TGCAGTGCTGGGACTAGCGGGACAGATACGCAGTATTTT	CSAGTSGTDTQYF
TRBV29-1	TRBJ2-6	-	-	TGCAGCGTTGAAACGGGATCTGGGGCCAACGTCCTGACTTTC	CSVETGSGANVLTF
TRBV20-1	TRBJ2-7	-	few	TGCAGTGCTAGTTTTCGGGAACGCGAGCAGTACTTC	CSASFREREQYF
TRBV7-3	TRBJ1-1	TRBD1	-	TGTGCCAGCAGCTTTCCGACAGGGGGCACTGAAGCTTTCTTT	CASSFPTGGTEAFF
TRBV11-2	TRBJ2-3	-	few	TGTGCCAGCAGCAGGAGCATAGCAGGAAGCACAGATACGCAGTATTTT	CASSRSIAGSTDTQYF
TRBV15	TRBJ1-6	-	-	TGTGCCACCGGGATTGGAGGACGCACTGTAGGCATCCAGGGACCCCTCCACTTT	CATGIGGRTVGIQGPLHF
TRBV6-4	TRBJ1-1	-	few	TGTGCCAGCAGTGATCTCACAACGAACACTGAAGCTTTCTTT	CASSDLTTNTEAFF